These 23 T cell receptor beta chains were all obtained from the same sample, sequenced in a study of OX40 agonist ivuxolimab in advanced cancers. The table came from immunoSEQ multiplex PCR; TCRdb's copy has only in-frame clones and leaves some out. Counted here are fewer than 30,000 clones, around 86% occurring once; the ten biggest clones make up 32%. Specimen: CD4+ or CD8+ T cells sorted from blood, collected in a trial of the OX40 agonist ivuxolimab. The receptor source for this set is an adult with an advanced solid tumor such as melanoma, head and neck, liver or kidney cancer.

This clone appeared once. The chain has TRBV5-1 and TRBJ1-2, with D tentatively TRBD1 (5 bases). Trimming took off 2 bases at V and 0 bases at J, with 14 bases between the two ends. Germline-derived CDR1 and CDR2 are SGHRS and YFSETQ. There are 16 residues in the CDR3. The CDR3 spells CASSFGTPLANYGYTF. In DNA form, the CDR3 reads TGCGCCAGCAGCTTCGGGACGCCGCTAGCTAACTATGGCTACACCTTC.

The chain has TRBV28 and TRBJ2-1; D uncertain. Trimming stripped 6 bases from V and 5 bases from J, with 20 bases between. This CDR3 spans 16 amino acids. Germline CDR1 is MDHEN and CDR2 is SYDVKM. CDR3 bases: TGTGCCAGCAGCAAGTCTTTGTGGCGGCCGAACAATGAGCAGTTCTTC. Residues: CASSKSLWRPNNEQFF.

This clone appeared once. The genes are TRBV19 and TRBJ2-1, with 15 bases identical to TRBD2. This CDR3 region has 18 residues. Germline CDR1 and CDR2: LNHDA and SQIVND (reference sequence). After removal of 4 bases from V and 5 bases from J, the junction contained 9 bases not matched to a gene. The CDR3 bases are TGTGCCAGTAGTAAACCTGGACTAGCGGGAGGGCCGAACAATGAGCAGTTCTTC. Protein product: CASSKPGLAGGPNNEQFF.

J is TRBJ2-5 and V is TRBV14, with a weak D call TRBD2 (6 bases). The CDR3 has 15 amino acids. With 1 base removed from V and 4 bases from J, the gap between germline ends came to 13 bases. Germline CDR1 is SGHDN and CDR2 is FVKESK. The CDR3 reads CASSQAIGGSETQYF. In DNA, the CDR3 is TGTGCCAGCAGCCAAGCTATTGGGGGGTCAGAGACCCAGTACTTC.

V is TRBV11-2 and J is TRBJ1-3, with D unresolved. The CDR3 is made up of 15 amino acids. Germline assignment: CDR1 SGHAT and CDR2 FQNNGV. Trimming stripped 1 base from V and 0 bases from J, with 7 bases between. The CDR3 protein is CASSLARVSGNTIYF. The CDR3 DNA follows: TGTGCCAGCAGCTTAGCTCGTGTCTCTGGAAACACCATATATTTT.

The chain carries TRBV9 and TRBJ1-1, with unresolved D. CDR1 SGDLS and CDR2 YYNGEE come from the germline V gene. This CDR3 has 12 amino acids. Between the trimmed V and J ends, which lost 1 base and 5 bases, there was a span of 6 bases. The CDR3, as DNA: TGTGCCAGCAGCGTATCGGGGACTGAAGCTTTCTTT. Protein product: CASSVSGTEAFF.

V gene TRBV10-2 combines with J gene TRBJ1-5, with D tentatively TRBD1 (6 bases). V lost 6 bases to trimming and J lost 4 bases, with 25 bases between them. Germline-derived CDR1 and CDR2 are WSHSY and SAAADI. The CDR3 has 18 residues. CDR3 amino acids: CASSRSSNTGIGNQPQHF. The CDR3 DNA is TGCGCCAGCAGCCGATCAAGTAATACAGGGATTGGTAATCAGCCCCAGCATTTT.

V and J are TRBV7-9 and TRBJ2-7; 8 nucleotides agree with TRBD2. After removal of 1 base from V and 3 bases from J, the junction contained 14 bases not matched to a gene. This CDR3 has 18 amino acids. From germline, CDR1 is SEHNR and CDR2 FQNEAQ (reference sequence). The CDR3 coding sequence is TGTGCCAGCAGCTTAGATCCAAGCGGGAGAGGGGAGGTCTACGAGCAGTACTTC. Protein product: CASSLDPSGRGEVYEQYF.

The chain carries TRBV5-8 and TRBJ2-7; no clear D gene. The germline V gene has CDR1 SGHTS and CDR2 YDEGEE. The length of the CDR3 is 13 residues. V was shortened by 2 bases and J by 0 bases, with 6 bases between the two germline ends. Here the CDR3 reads CASSLLVSYEQYF. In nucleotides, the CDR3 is TGTGCCAGCAGCTTACTCGTCTCCTACGAGCAGTACTTC.

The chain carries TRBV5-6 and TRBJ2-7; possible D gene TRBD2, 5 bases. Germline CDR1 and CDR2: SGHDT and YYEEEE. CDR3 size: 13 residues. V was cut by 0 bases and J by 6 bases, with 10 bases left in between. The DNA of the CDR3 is TGTGCCAGCAGCTTGGTGGGAGCCTCCGAGCAGTACTTC. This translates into CASSLVGASEQYF.

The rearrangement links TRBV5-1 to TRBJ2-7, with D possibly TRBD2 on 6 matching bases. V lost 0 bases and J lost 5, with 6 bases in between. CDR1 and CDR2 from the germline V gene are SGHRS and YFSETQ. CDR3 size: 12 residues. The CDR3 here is CASSLGGDEQYF. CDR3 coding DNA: TGCGCCAGCAGCTTGGGGGGGGACGAGCAGTACTTC.

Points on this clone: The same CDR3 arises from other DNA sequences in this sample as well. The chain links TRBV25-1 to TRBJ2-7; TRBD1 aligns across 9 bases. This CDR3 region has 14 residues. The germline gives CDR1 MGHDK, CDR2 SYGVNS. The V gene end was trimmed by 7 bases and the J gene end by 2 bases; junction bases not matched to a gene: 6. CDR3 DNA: TGTGCCAGCAAGGGACAGGGAGAACCCTACGAGCAGTACTTC. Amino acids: CASKGQGEPYEQYF.

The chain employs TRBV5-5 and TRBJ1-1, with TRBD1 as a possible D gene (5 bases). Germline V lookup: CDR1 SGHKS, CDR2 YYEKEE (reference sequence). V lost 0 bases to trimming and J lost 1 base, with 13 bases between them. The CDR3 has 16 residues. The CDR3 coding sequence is TGTGCCAGCAGCTTGGAAGCGGCCAGGGCGAACACTGAAGCTTTCTTT. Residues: CASSLEAARANTEAFF.

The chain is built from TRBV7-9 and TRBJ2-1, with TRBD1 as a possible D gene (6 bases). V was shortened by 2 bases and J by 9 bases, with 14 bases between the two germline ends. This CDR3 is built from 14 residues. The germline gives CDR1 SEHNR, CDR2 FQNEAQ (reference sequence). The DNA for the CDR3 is TGTGCCAGCAGCTTAATCTCCCGGGACACTGAGCAGTTCTTC. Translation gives CASSLISRDTEQFF.

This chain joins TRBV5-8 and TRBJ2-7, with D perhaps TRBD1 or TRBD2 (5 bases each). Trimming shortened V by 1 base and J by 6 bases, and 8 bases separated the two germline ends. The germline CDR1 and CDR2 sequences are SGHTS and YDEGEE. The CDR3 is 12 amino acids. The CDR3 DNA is TGTGCCAGCAGCTTGACGGGGCCCGAGCAGTACTTC. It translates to CASSLTGPEQYF.

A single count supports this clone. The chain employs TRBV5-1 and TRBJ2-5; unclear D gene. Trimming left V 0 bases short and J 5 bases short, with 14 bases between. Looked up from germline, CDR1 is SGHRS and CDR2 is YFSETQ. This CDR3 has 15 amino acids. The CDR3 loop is CASSLAAGPGETQYF. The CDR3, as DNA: TGCGCCAGCAGCTTGGCCGCAGGCCCCGGGGAGACCCAGTACTTC. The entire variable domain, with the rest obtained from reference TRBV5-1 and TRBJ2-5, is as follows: KAGVTQTPRYLIKTRGQQVTLSCSPISGHRSVSWYQQTPGQGLQFLFEYFSETQRNKGNFPGRFSGRQFSNSRSEMNVSTLELGDSALYLCASSLAAGPGETQYFGPGTRLLVL.

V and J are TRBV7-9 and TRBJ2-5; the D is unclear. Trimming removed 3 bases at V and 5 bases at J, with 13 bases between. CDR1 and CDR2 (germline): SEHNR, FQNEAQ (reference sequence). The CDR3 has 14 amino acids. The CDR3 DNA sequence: TGTGCCAGCAGCTTGACTGTGGGTGGCGAGACCCAGTACTTC. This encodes CASSLTVGGETQYF.

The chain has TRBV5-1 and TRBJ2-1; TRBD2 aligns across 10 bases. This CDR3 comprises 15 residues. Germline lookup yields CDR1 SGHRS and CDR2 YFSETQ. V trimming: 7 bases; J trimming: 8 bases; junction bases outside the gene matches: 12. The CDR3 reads CASGPASGSIYEQFF. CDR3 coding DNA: TGCGCCAGCGGCCCCGCTAGCGGGAGTATATATGAGCAGTTCTTC.

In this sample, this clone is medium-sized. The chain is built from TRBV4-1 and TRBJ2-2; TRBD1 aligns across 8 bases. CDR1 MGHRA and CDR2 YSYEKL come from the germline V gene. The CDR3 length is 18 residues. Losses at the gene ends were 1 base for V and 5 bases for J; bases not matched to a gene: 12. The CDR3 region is CASSQGFVDRVTTGELFF. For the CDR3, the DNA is TGCGCCAGCAGCCAAGGATTTGTGGACAGGGTAACAACCGGGGAGCTGTTTTTT.

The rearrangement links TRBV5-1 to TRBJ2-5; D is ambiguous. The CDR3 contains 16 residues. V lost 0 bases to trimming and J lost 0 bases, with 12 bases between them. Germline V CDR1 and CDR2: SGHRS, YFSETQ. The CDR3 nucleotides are TGCGCCAGCAGCTTGGCAGCCGGCGGAGACCAAGAGACCCAGTACTTC. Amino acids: CASSLAAGGDQETQYF.

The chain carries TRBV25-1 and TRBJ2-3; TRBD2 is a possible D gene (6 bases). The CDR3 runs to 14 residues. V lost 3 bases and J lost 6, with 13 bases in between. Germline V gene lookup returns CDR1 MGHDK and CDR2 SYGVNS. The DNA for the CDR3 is TGTGCCAGCAGTGATGAACGGGAGTTGGATACGCAGTATTTT. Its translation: CASSDERELDTQYF.

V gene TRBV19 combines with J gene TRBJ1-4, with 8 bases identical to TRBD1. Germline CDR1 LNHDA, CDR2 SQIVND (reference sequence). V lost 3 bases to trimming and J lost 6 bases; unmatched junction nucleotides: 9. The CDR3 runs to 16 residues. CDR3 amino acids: CASSITRTGGDEKLFF. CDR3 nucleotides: TGTGCCAGTAGTATTACCCGCACAGGGGGGGATGAAAAACTGTTTTTT.

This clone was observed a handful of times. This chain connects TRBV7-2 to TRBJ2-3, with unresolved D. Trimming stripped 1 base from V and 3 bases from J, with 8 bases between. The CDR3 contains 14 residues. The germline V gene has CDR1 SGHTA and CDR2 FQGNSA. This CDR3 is CASSLGPYTDTQYF. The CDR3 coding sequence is TGTGCCAGCAGCTTAGGCCCTTATACAGATACGCAGTATTTT.